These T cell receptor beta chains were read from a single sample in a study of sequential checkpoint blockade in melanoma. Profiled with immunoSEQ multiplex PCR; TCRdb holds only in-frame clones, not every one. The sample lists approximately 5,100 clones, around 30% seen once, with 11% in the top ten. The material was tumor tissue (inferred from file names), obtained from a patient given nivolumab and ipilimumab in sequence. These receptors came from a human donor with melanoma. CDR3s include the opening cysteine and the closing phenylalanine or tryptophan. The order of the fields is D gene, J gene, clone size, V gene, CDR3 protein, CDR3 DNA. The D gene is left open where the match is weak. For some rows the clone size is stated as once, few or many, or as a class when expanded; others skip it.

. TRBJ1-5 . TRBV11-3 CASSSTRGSNQPQHF TGTGCCAGCAGCTCCACGAGGGGTAGCAATCAGCCCCAGCATTTT
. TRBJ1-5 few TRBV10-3 CARRTTGRNQPQHF TGTGCCAGGAGGACGACGGGCCGAAATCAGCCCCAGCATTTT
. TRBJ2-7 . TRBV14 CASSLHEQYF TGTGCCAGCAGCCTCCACGAGCAGTACTTC
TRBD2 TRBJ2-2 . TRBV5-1 CASSLFGLAGGKTTGELFF TGCGCCAGCAGCCTATTCGGGCTAGCGGGGGGGAAGACCACCGGGGAGCTGTTTTTT
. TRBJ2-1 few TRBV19 CASSPRIGYEQFF TGTGCCAGTAGTCCCCGGATAGGCTATGAGCAGTTCTTC
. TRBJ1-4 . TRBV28 CASVSGPTNEKLFF TGTGCCAGTGTGTCGGGGCCAACTAATGAAAAACTGTTTTTT
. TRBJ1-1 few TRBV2 CASGQERGGTEAFF TGTGCCAGCGGTCAGGAAAGAGGGGGCACTGAAGCTTTCTTT
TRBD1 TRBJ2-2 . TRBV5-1 CASSPGQVTGTGELFF TGCGCCAGCAGCCCCGGACAGGTCACGGGGACCGGGGAGCTGTTTTTT
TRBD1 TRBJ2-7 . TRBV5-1 CASSWTGYSYEQYF TGCGCCAGCAGCTGGACAGGGTATTCCTACGAGCAGTACTTC
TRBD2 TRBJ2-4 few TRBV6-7 CASSYWTSGSMAKNIQYF TGTGCCAGCAGTTACTGGACTAGCGGGAGCATGGCCAAAAACATTCAGTACTTC
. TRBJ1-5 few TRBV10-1 CASSDRDQPQHF TGCGCCAGCAGTGACAGGGATCAGCCCCAGCATTTT
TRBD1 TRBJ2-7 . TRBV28 CASSLDRGRFYEQYF TGTGCCAGCAGCCTTGACAGGGGACGATTCTACGAGCAGTACTTC
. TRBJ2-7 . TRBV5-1 CASSLESAYYEQYF TGCGCCAGCAGCTTGGAGTCGGCTTACTACGAGCAGTACTTC
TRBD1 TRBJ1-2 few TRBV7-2 CASSKTGSNYGYTF TGTGCCAGCAGTAAGACAGGGTCTAACTATGGCTACACCTTC
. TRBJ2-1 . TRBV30 CAWSRVGNEQFF TGTGCCTGGAGTAGGGTGGGAAATGAGCAGTTCTTC
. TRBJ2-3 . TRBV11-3 CASSLGPVPLTDTQYF TGTGCCAGCAGCTTAGGGCCAGTGCCTCTCACAGATACGCAGTATTTT
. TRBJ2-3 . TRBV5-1 CASSSNPNRDYTDTQYF TGCGCCAGCAGCTCGAACCCAAATCGGGATTACACAGATACGCAGTATTTT
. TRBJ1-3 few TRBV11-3 CASSLTGSSGNTIYF TGTGCCAGCAGCCTCACAGGGTCCTCTGGAAACACCATATATTTT
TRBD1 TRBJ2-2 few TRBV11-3 CASSSGQRNTGELFF TGTGCCAGCAGCTCGGGACAGAGAAACACCGGGGAGCTGTTTTTT
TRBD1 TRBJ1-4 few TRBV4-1 CASLERTGVNEKLFF TGCGCCAGCCTTGAGCGGACAGGGGTTAATGAAAAACTGTTTTTT
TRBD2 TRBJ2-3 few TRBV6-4 CASSEWGLAGGFTDTQYF TGTGCCAGCAGTGAATGGGGACTAGCGGGAGGGTTCACAGATACGCAGTATTTT
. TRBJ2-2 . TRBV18 CASSPARGTGELFF TGTGCCAGCTCACCCGCCAGAGGCACCGGGGAGCTGTTTTTT
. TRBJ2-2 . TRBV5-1 CASRRGEYGTGELFF TGCGCCAGCAGGCGAGGAGAGTACGGCACCGGGGAGCTGTTTTTT
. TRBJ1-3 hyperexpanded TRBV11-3 CASSLTLTGRNTIYF TGTGCCAGCAGCTTAACATTGACAGGCCGAAACACCATATATTTT
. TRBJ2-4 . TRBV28 CASSPWQGRNIQYF TGTGCCAGCAGTCCATGGCAGGGTAGAAACATTCAGTACTTC
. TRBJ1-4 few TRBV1 CASRTTGGHEKLFF TGCGCCAGCAGGACAACAGGGGGCCATGAAAAACTGTTTTTT
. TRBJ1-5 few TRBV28 CASFRGSSNQPQHF TGTGCCAGCTTCAGAGGGAGTTCCAATCAGCCCCAGCATTTT
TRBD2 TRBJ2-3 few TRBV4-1 CASSQKGRAGGITDTQYF TGCGCCAGCAGCCAAAAGGGTCGAGCGGGGGGGATCACAGATACGCAGTATTTT
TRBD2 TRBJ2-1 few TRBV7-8 CASSSRLAVLYNEQFF TGTGCCAGCAGTTCCCGACTAGCGGTTCTCTACAATGAGCAGTTCTTC
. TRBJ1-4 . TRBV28 CASSQQLREKLFF TGTGCCAGCAGTCAACAGCTGCGGGAAAAACTGTTTTTT
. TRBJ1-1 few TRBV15 CATSKMTENTEAFF TGTGCCACCAGCAAAATGACAGAGAACACTGAAGCTTTCTTT
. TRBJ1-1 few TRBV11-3 CASSSQAGGYTEAFF TGTGCCAGCAGCTCCCAGGCGGGGGGGTACACTGAAGCTTTCTTT
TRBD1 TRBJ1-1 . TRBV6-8 CAIRTPGQGVTEAFF TGTGCCATCAGGACACCCGGACAGGGGGTCACTGAAGCTTTCTTT
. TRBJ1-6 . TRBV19 CATQDRTKNSPLHF TGTGCCACTCAGGACAGAACTAAAAATTCACCCCTCCACTTT
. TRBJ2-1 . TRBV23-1 CASSPGPGRSSYNEQFF TGCGCCAGCTCCCCCGGGCCGGGCAGAAGCTCCTACAATGAGCAGTTCTTC
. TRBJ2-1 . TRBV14 CASSEGPLNEQFF TGTGCCAGCAGCGAAGGACCTCTCAATGAGCAGTTCTTC
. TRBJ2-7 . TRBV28 CASIEPGTTYEQYF TGTGCCAGCATCGAACCCGGGACCACTTACGAGCAGTACTTC
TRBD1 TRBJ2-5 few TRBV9 CASSAQDRVRETQYF TGTGCCAGCAGCGCCCAGGACAGGGTTCGAGAGACCCAGTACTTC
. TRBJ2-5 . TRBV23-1 CASSLAPGETQYF TGCGCCAGCAGCTTGGCGCCGGGAGAGACCCAGTACTTC
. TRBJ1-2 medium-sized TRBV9 CASSAYEGDPNYGYTF TGTGCCAGCAGCGCTTATGAGGGAGACCCCAACTATGGCTACACCTTC
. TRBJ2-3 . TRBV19 CASSLPITDTQYF TGTGCCAGTAGTCTCCCCATCACAGATACGCAGTATTTT
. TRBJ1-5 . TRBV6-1 CASSEGSNQPQHF TGTGCCAGCAGTGAAGGGAGCAATCAGCCCCAGCATTTT